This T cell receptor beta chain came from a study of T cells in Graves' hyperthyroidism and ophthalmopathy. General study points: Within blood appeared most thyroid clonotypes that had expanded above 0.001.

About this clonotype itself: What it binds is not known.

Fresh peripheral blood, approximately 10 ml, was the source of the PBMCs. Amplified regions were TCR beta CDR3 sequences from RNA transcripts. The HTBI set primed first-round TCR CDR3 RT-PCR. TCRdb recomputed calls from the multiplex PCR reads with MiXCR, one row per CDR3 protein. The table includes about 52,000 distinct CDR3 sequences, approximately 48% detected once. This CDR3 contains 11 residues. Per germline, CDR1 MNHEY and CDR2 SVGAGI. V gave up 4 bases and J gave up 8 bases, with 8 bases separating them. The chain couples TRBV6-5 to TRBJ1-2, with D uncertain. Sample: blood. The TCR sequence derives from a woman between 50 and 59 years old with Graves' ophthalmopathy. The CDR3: CASSWSGGYTF. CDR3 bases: TGTGCCAGCAGTTGGTCCGGAGGCTACACCTTC.